Listed below are T cell receptor beta chains from one sample, sequenced in a study of blood T cells in healthy people across ages. TCRdb re-called the 5' RACE reads through MiXCR, storing one row per CDR3 protein. The table includes approximately 800,000 distinct CDR3 sequences, 36% detected once. Sequencing was done on a sample of blood. The origin of the receptors is a man aged 18 to 29 in good health. Both conserved end residues are part of each CDR3. A D gene is named only where the DNA matches it firmly. Size is stated for part of the rows, as once, few or many counts, or as a class when the clone is expanded.

V: TRBV12-3/TRBV12-4
D: TRBD1
J: TRBJ2-2
size: .
CDR3: CASRRTGGNTGELFF
DNA: TGTGCCAGCAGGAGGACAGGGGGCAACACCGGGGAGCTGTTTTTT

V: TRBV9
D: .
J: TRBJ2-3
size: .
CDR3: CASSVGISGTTDTQYF
DNA: TGTGCCAGCAGCGTAGGAATCTCGGGCACAACAGATACGCAGTATTTT

V: TRBV6-1
D: .
J: TRBJ1-1
size: .
CDR3: CASSEAWTSKNTEAFF
DNA: TGTGCCAGCAGTGAAGCGTGGACGTCTAAGAACACTGAAGCTTTCTTT

V: TRBV20-1
D: .
J: TRBJ2-7
size: many
CDR3: CSAYVPPGTSEQYF
DNA: TGCAGTGCTTACGTCCCTCCCGGGACGTCCGAGCAGTACTTC

V: TRBV2
D: .
J: TRBJ1-2
size: .
CDR3: CASREGTINYGYTF
DNA: TGTGCCAGCAGGGAGGGCACGATTAACTATGGCTACACCTTC

V: TRBV5-5
D: .
J: TRBJ2-7
size: .
CDR3: CASSLAGLLPSYNEQYF
DNA: TGTGCCAGCAGCTTGGCTGGATTGCTACCCTCCTACAATGAGCAGTACTTC

V: TRBV2
D: TRBD1
J: TRBJ2-1
size: many
CDR3: CASSPNSWTGVEQFF
DNA: TGTGCCAGCAGCCCAAATAGTTGGACAGGGGTTGAGCAGTTCTTC

V: TRBV20-1
D: TRBD2
J: TRBJ2-3
size: few
CDR3: CSAPAGGYQRDTQYF
DNA: TGCAGTGCTCCAGCGGGGGGCTATCAGAGAGATACGCAGTATTTT

V: TRBV12-3/TRBV12-4
D: TRBD1
J: TRBJ2-1
size: .
CDR3: CASTQGNPPNEQFF
DNA: TGTGCCAGCACACAGGGGAATCCCCCCAATGAGCAGTTCTTC

V: TRBV7-9
D: .
J: TRBJ1-5
size: many
CDR3: CASSLTGDNQPQHF
DNA: TGTGCCAGCAGCTTAACGGGGGACAATCAGCCCCAGCATTTT

V: TRBV4-3
D: .
J: TRBJ2-1
size: many
CDR3: CASSQNTNRVLDEQFF
DNA: TGCGCCAGCAGCCAAAATACCAATCGGGTTCTCGATGAGCAGTTCTTC

V: TRBV7-3
D: TRBD2
J: TRBJ2-5
size: .
CDR3: CASSSGLLNGEQYF
DNA: TGTGCCAGCAGCTCGGGACTACTCAATGGGGAGCAGTACTTC

V: TRBV27
D: TRBD1
J: TRBJ2-3
size: few
CDR3: CASRRQGAADTQYF
DNA: TGTGCCAGCCGTCGACAGGGGGCTGCAGATACGCAGTATTTT

V: TRBV18
D: .
J: TRBJ1-4
size: few
CDR3: CASSPFRSEEIEKLFF
DNA: TGTGCCAGCTCACCATTCCGGTCCGAAGAGATTGAAAAACTGTTTTTT

V: TRBV28
D: .
J: TRBJ1-5
size: few
CDR3: CASRPGLNQPQHF
DNA: TGTGCCAGCAGGCCCGGACTTAATCAGCCCCAGCATTTT

V: TRBV20-1
D: .
J: TRBJ2-3
size: .
CDR3: CSVRDTYTDTQYF
DNA: TGCAGTGTGCGGGACACCTACACAGATACGCAGTATTTT

V: TRBV20-1
D: TRBD2
J: TRBJ2-7
size: .
CDR3: CSAPGRGNNEQYF
DNA: TGCAGTGCCCCCGGGAGGGGGAATAACGAGCAGTACTTC

V: TRBV4-3
D: .
J: TRBJ2-3
size: .
CDR3: CASSQTQSQGRTDTQYF
DNA: TGCGCCAGCAGCCAAACACAAAGTCAGGGGCGGACAGATACGCAGTATTTT

V: TRBV7-2
D: TRBD2
J: TRBJ2-1
size: .
CDR3: CASSPTSARTYEQFF
DNA: TGTGCCAGCAGCCCGACTAGCGCCCGTACCTACGAGCAGTTCTTC

V: TRBV4-3
D: .
J: TRBJ1-1
size: .
CDR3: CASSQEVGRTEAFF
DNA: TGCGCCAGCAGCCAAGAGGTCGGTAGGACTGAAGCTTTCTTT

V: TRBV29-1
D: .
J: TRBJ2-1
size: .
CDR3: CSVGKLTFVNPEQFF
DNA: TGCAGCGTTGGGAAGCTAACTTTCGTGAACCCCGAGCAGTTCTTC

V: TRBV25-1
D: .
J: TRBJ1-2
size: once
CDR3: CASSGYINGYTF
DNA: TGTGCCAGCAGTGGATACATCAATGGCTACACCTTC

V: TRBV7-2
D: .
J: TRBJ1-5
size: .
CDR3: CASSLGAGSSRYQPQHF
DNA: TGTGCCAGCAGCTTAGGTGCGGGGTCCTCGCGGTATCAGCCCCAGCATTTT

V: TRBV6-2/TRBV6-3
D: .
J: TRBJ1-1
size: once
CDR3: CASRIVGMNTEAFF
DNA: TGTGCCAGCAGGATAGTGGGGATGAACACTGAAGCTTTCTTT

V: TRBV7-9
D: .
J: TRBJ2-3
size: .
CDR3: CASSFGDTDTQYF
DNA: TGTGCCAGCAGCTTTGGGGACACAGATACGCAGTATTTT

V: TRBV20-1
D: .
J: TRBJ2-7
size: many
CDR3: CSAKRTAYEQYF
DNA: TGCAGTGCTAAAAGGACAGCCTACGAGCAGTACTTC